This entry lists 29 T cell receptor beta chains sequenced from one sample in a study of T cell responses to AZD1222 COVID-19 vaccine. The method was immunoSEQ multiplex PCR; TCRdb's version includes in-frame clones alone and lacks a portion of them. Among over 90,000 clones listed, 85% to 90% were seen once. The source material was peripheral blood, sampled 28 days after the second AZD1222 dose. Receptors originate from an adult who received the AZD1222 COVID-19 vaccine.

The genes are TRBV27 and TRBJ1-2, with D possibly matching TRBD1 (5 bases). V was pared by 5 bases and J by 4 bases, with 17 bases between. Germline CDR1 reads MNHEY; CDR2 reads SMNVEV (reference sequence). This CDR3 has 15 amino acids. CDR3 in DNA: TGTGCCAGCAGTCCCCGACAGTTATACCTCTATGGCTACACCTTC. Residues: CASSPRQLYLYGYTF.

V usage is TRBV27 and J usage is TRBJ2-7; the D call may be TRBD1 or TRBD2 (5 bases each). V was clipped by 7 bases and J by 1 base, with 14 bases between them. The V gene's germline CDR1 is MNHEY and CDR2 SMNVEV (reference sequence). The CDR3 is 14 amino acids. The CDR3 here is CASNHWDGSYEQYF. The CDR3 DNA follows: TGTGCCAGCAATCATTGGGACGGATCCTACGAGCAGTACTTC.

The chain has TRBV9 and TRBJ2-5, with D possibly TRBD1 on 6 matching bases. The CDR3 covers 14 residues. Germline V gene data show CDR1 as SGDLS and CDR2 as YYNGEE. Trimming took off 2 bases at V and 1 base at J, with 9 bases between the two ends. The CDR3 nucleotides read TGTGCCAGCAGCGTTGGGACAACCCAAGAGACCCAGTACTTC. This gives the protein CASSVGTTQETQYF.

The chain carries TRBV9 and TRBJ2-5, with a possible D match to TRBD1 (6 bases). The germline V gene has CDR1 SGDLS and CDR2 YYNGEE. This CDR3 has 15 amino acids. Trimming took 1 base from V and 4 from J, leaving 14 bases between them. The CDR3 coding sequence is TGTGCCAGCAGCGTAACCCCACAGGGTCCAGAGACCCAGTACTTC. This gives the protein CASSVTPQGPETQYF.

The chain recombines TRBV4-3 with TRBJ2-3; perhaps TRBD2 as D (5 bases). CDR3 size: 13 residues. Trimming shortened V by 4 bases and J by 6 bases, and 11 bases separated the two germline ends. From germline, CDR1 is LGHNA and CDR2 YSLEER. CDR3 sequence (DNA): TGCGCCAGCAGCCCCCTCCCGGGGGATACGCAGTATTTT. This codes for CASSPLPGDTQYF.

The chain joins TRBV6-2 or TRBV6-3 to TRBJ1-6; D ambiguous. The CDR3 runs to 18 residues. V dropped 5 bases and J dropped 0 bases, with 17 bases sitting between them. Germline V gene data show CDR1 as MNHEY and CDR2 as SVGEGT. The CDR3 sequence: CASSPIQQRSSYNSPLHF. In nucleotides, the CDR3 is TGTGCCAGCAGTCCCATCCAACAGCGTAGCTCCTATAATTCACCCCTCCACTTT.

In this sample, this clone is large. V usage is TRBV2 and J usage is TRBJ1-6; D may be TRBD1 (6 bases). The germline V gene has CDR1 SNHLY and CDR2 FYNNEI. Trimming pared 6 bases from V and 10 bases from J, leaving 16 bases between. This CDR3 is 14 amino acids long. CDR3 coding DNA: TGTGCCAGCAGGGGCAGGGGAGATGGATCACCCCTCCACTTT. Encoded protein: CASRGRGDGSPLHF.

The chain has TRBV5-1 and TRBJ1-3; D perhaps matches TRBD1 (5 bases). The CDR3 totals 14 residues. The V and J ends lost 5 bases and 0 bases respectively, with 9 bases between them. Germline V lookup: CDR1 SGHRS, CDR2 YFSETQ. The CDR3 spells CASRQGSSGNTIYF. Written as DNA, the CDR3 is TGCGCCAGCAGGCAGGGAAGCTCTGGAAACACCATATATTTT.

The J gene is TRBJ1-1, the V gene TRBV7-2; D is possibly TRBD1 (6 bases). The germline V gene has CDR1 SGHTA and CDR2 FQGNSA. The V gene lost 5 bases and the J gene lost 1 base, with 11 bases spanning the gap. This CDR3 comprises 14 residues. The CDR3 sequence: CASSPTGTNTEAFF. Here the CDR3 DNA reads TGTGCCAGCAGCCCAACAGGGACGAACACTGAAGCTTTCTTT. The variable domain in full, completed from reference TRBV7-2 and TRBJ1-1, reads GAGVSQSPSNKVTEKGKDVELRCDPISGHTALYWYRQSLGQGLEFLIYFQGNSAPDKSGLPSDRFSAERTGGSVSTLTIQRTQQEDSAVYLCASSPTGTNTEAFFGQGTRLTVV.

The rearrangement uses TRBV4-1 and TRBJ1-2; D possibly corresponds to TRBD1 (5 bases). Trimming shortened V by 9 bases and J by 5 bases, and 10 bases separated the two germline ends. The germline V gene has CDR1 MGHRA and CDR2 YSYEKL. This CDR3 contains 11 residues. The CDR3 sequence is CASGADYGYTF. CDR3 nucleotide sequence: TGCGCCAGTGGGGCGGATTATGGCTACACCTTC.

V gene TRBV6-2 or TRBV6-3 combines with J gene TRBJ1-2, with D possibly being TRBD1 (5 bases). The CDR3 has 15 residues. Germline V gene data show CDR1 as MNHEY and CDR2 as SVGEGT. Trimming left V 0 bases short and J 6 bases short, with 14 bases between. In DNA, the CDR3 is TGTGCCAGCAGTTACTCGAGGCAGGGTTCCCATGGCTACACCTTC. Amino acid sequence: CASSYSRQGSHGYTF.

The genes are TRBV4-3 and TRBJ1-3; no clear D. Trimming pared 3 bases from V and 9 bases from J, leaving 12 bases between. From germline, CDR1 is LGHNA and CDR2 YSLEER. The CDR3 covers 13 residues. DNA for the CDR3: TGCGCCAGCAGCCAGGAAGCCTTGGGCACCATATATTTT. Translated, it gives CASSQEALGTIYF.

The chain is built from TRBV4-1 and TRBJ2-7, with D uncertain. Trimming left V 0 bases short and J 0 bases short, with 9 bases between. Per the germline V gene, CDR1 is MGHRA and CDR2 is YSYEKL. The length of the CDR3 is 15 residues. CDR3 coding DNA: TGCGCCAGCAGCCAAGACCCCGATAACTCCTACGAGCAGTACTTC. It codes for CASSQDPDNSYEQYF.

J is TRBJ1-2 and V is TRBV23-1; D is ambiguous. TRBV23-1 is noted as an ORF with a role that remains uncertain. The V end was cut by 8 bases, the J end by 6 bases, with 10 bases between. This CDR3 region has 11 residues. The CDR3 DNA reads TGCGCCAGCCCCCACGTCAATGGCTACACCTTC. It is translated as CASPHVNGYTF.

The chain employs TRBV4-2 and TRBJ1-2; D unclear. CDR1 LGHNA and CDR2 YNFKEQ come from the germline V gene. V lost 0 bases, J lost 5 bases, and 13 bases lay in between. The CDR3 consists of 15 residues. The DNA for the CDR3 is TGTGCCAGCAGCCAAGATGGCACCTTTCCTTATGGCTACACCTTC. It codes for CASSQDGTFPYGYTF.

The chain uses TRBV28 and TRBJ2-7, with 8 nucleotides matching TRBD1. CDR3 length equals 14 residues. Germline V gene data show CDR1 as MDHEN and CDR2 as SYDVKM. After removal of 8 bases from V and 2 bases from J, the junction contained 8 bases not matched to a gene. The CDR3 loop reads CASRLTGGTYEQYF. The CDR3 nucleotides are TGTGCCAGCCGACTAACAGGGGGAACCTACGAGCAGTACTTC.

This chain connects TRBV7-9 to TRBJ1-4, with 9 nucleotides matching TRBD1. Germline CDR1 reads SEHNR; CDR2 reads FQNEAQ (reference sequence). The V segment lost 5 bases and the J segment 11 bases; nucleotides outside the gene matches: 9. The CDR3 runs 14 residues. The CDR3 DNA is TGTGCCAGCAGCCCAGATCTACAGGGGGCGAAACTGTTTTTT. It translates to CASSPDLQGAKLFF.

The chain joins TRBV29-1 to TRBJ2-3; 7 bases agree with TRBD1. This CDR3 spans 15 amino acids. Germline CDR1 reads SQVTM; CDR2 reads ANQGSEA. J gave up 0 bases and V 4 bases, and 7 bases lay outside the gene matches. DNA for the CDR3: TGCAGCGTTGCCCCGGACAGGCCTAGCACAGATACGCAGTATTTT. Translated: CSVAPDRPSTDTQYF.

The chain is built from TRBV11-3 and TRBJ1-2, with D tentatively TRBD1 (5 bases). CDR1 SGHNT and CDR2 YENEEA come from the germline V gene. The V and J ends lost 1 base and 6 bases respectively, with 12 bases between them. This CDR3 spans 14 amino acids. CDR3 DNA: TGTGCCAGCAGCTTAGGGGGCTCCTCCCATGGCTACACCTTC. Translation: CASSLGGSSHGYTF.

The chain has TRBV29-1 and TRBJ2-5, with D possibly matching TRBD2 (5 bases). This CDR3 is built from 12 residues. Germline-derived CDR1 and CDR2 are SQVTM and ANQGSEA. The V gene lost 6 bases and the J gene lost 3 bases, with 11 bases spanning the gap. For the CDR3, the DNA is TGCAGCGTCCGACGGGAAAAAGAGACCCAGTACTTC. It codes for CSVRREKETQYF. The full variable domain, in which reference TRBV29-1 and TRBJ2-5 provide the parts outside the CDR3, is SAVISQKPSRDICQRGTSLTIQCQVDSQVTMMFWYRQQPGQSLTLIATANQGSEATYESGFVIDKFPISRPNLTFSTLTVSNMSPEDSSIYLCSVRREKETQYFGPGTRLLVL.

This clone is judged medium-sized. CDR3 DNA: TGTGCCAGCACGCACATGATTCTTGGAGCTTTCTTT. Amino acids: CASTHMILGAFF. The rearrangement joins TRBV6-5 to TRBJ1-1; no reliable D call. CDR1 MNHEY and CDR2 SVGAGI come from the germline V gene. This CDR3 has 12 amino acids. Trimming pared 7 bases from V and 10 bases from J, leaving 16 bases between.

The chain employs TRBV6-5 and TRBJ1-2; D not certain. Germline V lookup: CDR1 MNHEY, CDR2 SVGAGI. The CDR3 is 14 amino acids. The V gene lost 2 bases and the J gene lost 2 bases, with 9 bases spanning the gap. DNA of the CDR3: TGTGCCAGCAGTTACCACCCGGTCAACTATGGCTACACCTTC. This encodes CASSYHPVNYGYTF.

V is TRBV19 and J is TRBJ2-7, with D tentatively TRBD2 (7 bases). Germline V lookup: CDR1 LNHDA, CDR2 SQIVND (reference sequence). Between the trimmed V and J ends, which lost 3 bases and 6 bases, there was a span of 15 bases. The CDR3 has 14 residues. The CDR3 sequence: CASSISFGGAEQYF. DNA for the CDR3: TGTGCCAGTAGTATCTCCTTTGGGGGGGCCGAGCAGTACTTC.

The V call is TRBV27, the J call TRBJ2-5; D possibly uses TRBD1 or TRBD2 (5 bases each). The V end was cut by 6 bases, the J end by 4 bases, with 12 bases between. The germline gives CDR1 MNHEY, CDR2 SMNVEV (reference sequence). The CDR3 is 13 residues long. The CDR3, as DNA: TGTGCCAGCAGCTTCGTGGGACCAGAGACCCAGTACTTC. Its protein is CASSFVGPETQYF.

CDR3 loop: CASIGTGAAFGLDTEAFF. The CDR3 coding sequence is TGTGCCAGTATAGGGACAGGGGCGGCTTTTGGTTTGGACACTGAAGCTTTCTTT. This rearrangement joins TRBV19 to TRBJ1-1, with 10 bases lining up with TRBD1. The V gene's germline CDR1 is LNHDA and CDR2 SQIVND (reference sequence). The J segment lost 3 bases and the V segment lost 7 bases, leaving 17 bases of the junction unmatched. The CDR3 loop spans 18 amino acids.

This clone was seen just once. The chain recombines TRBV4-3 with TRBJ1-1; no definite D call. Germline V gene lookup returns CDR1 LGHNA and CDR2 YSLEER. CDR3 length: 13 amino acids. V lost 0 bases and J 6 bases, leaving 8 bases between the germline ends. The CDR3 region is CASSQDALAEAFF. CDR3 nucleotide sequence: TGCGCCAGCAGCCAAGATGCCCTGGCTGAAGCTTTCTTT.

The chain combines TRBV7-9 with TRBJ2-7; perhaps TRBD2 as D (6 bases). Trimming took off 4 bases at V and 3 bases at J, with 22 bases between the two ends. Germline values: CDR1 SEHNR, CDR2 FQNEAQ (reference sequence). This CDR3 spans 17 amino acids. The CDR3 sequence is CASSSWVGGLENYEQYF. CDR3 DNA sequence: TGTGCCAGCAGCTCGTGGGTGGGAGGCCTCGAAAACTACGAGCAGTACTTC.

The J gene is TRBJ1-2, the V gene TRBV9; D is uncertain. The V end was cut by 0 bases, the J end by 5 bases, with 8 bases between. CDR1 is SGDLS and CDR2 is YYNGEE in the germline V gene. The CDR3 consists of 13 residues. The CDR3 protein is CASSVDRGYGYTF. For the CDR3, the DNA is TGTGCCAGCAGCGTAGATCGCGGGTATGGCTACACCTTC.

The chain recombines TRBV18 with TRBJ1-4; D not resolved. This CDR3 has 16 residues. The V gene lost 3 bases and the J gene lost 0 bases, with 11 bases spanning the gap. CDR1 KGHSH and CDR2 LQKENI come from the germline V gene. In nucleotides, the CDR3 is TGTGCCAGCTCACCGCGGTCGCGGACAACTAATGAAAAACTGTTTTTT. This translates into CASSPRSRTTNEKLFF. The full variable domain, with the rest looked up from reference TRBV18 and TRBJ1-4, is NAGVMQNPRHLVRRRGQEARLRCSPMKGHSHVYWYRQLPEEGLKFMVYLQKENIIDESGMPKERFSAEFPKEGPSILRIQQVVRGDSAAYFCASSPRSRTTNEKLFFGSGTQLSVL.